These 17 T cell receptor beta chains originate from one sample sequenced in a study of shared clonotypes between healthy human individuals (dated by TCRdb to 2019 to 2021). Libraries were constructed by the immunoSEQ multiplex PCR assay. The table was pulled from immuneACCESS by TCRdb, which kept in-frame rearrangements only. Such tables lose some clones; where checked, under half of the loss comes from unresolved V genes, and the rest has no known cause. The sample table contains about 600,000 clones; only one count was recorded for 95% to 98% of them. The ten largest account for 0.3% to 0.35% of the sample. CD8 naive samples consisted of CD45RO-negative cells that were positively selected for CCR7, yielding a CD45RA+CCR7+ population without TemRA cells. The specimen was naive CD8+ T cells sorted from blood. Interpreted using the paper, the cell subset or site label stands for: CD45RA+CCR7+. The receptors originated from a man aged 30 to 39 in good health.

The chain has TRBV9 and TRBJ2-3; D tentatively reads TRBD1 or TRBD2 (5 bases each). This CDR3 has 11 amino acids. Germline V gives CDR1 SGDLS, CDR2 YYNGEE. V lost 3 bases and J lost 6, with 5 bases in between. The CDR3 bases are TGTGCCAGCAGCGGGGGGGATACGCAGTATTTT. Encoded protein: CASSGGDTQYF.

The CDR3 sequence is CATPTGGDSGANVLTF. Here the CDR3 DNA reads TGTGCCACTCCGACAGGGGGCGACTCTGGGGCCAACGTCCTGACTTTC. The gene calls are TRBV11-2 and TRBJ2-6; 10 nucleotides align to TRBD1. The length of the CDR3 is 16 residues. The germline gives CDR1 SGHAT, CDR2 FQNNGV. V shed 10 bases and J 0 bases; nucleotides not matched to a gene: 6.

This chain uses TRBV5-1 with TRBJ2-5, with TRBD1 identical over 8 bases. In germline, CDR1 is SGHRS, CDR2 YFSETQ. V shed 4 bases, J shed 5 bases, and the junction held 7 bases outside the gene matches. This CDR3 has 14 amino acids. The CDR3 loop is CASSIAGGRETQYF. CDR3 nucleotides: TGCGCCAGCAGCATAGCAGGGGGCCGGGAGACCCAGTACTTC.

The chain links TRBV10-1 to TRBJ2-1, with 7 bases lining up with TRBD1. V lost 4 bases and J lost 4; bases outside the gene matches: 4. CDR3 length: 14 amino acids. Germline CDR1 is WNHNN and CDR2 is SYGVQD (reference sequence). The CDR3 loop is CASSAGGIYNEQFF. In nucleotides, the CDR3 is TGCGCCAGCAGTGCAGGGGGAATTTACAATGAGCAGTTCTTC.

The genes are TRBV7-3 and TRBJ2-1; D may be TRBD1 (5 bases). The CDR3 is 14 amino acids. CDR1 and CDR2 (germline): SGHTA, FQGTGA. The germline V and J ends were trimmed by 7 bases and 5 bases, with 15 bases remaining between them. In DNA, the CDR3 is TGTGCCAGCACCGCTCTCTCAGGGCACAATGAGCAGTTCTTC. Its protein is CASTALSGHNEQFF. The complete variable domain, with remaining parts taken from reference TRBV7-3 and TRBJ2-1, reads GAGVSQTPSNKVTEKGKYVELRCDPISGHTALYWYRQSLGQGPEFLIYFQGTGAADDSGLPNDRFFAVRPEGSVSTLKIQRTERGDSAVYLCASTALSGHNEQFFGPGTRLTVL.

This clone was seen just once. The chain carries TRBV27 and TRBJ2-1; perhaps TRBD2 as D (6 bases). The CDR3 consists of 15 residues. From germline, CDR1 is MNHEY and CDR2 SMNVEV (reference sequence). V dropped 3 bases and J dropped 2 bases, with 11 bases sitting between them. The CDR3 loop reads CASSFPGLTYNEQFF. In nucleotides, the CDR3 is TGTGCCAGCAGTTTCCCGGGACTCACCTACAATGAGCAGTTCTTC.

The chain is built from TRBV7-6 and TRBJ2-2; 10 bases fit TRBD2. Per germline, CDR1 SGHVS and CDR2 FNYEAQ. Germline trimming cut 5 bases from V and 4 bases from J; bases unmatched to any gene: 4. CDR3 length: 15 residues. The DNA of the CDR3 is TGTGCCAGCAGCCCCCTAGCGGGAGCCACCGGGGAGCTGTTTTTT. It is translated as CASSPLAGATGELFF.

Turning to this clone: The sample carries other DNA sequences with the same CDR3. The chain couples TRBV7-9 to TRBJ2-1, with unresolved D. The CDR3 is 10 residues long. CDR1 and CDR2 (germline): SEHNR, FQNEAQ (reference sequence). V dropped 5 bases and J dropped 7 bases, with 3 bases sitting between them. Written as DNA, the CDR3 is TGTGCCAGCAGCAGGAATGAGCAGTTCTTC. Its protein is CASSRNEQFF.

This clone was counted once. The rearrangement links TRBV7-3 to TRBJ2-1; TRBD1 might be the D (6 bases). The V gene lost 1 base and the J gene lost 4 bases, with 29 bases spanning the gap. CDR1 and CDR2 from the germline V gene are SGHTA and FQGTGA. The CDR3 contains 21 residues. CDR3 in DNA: TGTGCCAGCAGCTTAAACCCGGGACACGGTTACCAAACGGGATTATACAATGAGCAGTTCTTC. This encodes CASSLNPGHGYQTGLYNEQFF. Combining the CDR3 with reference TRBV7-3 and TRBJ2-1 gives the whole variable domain GAGVSQTPSNKVTEKGKYVELRCDPISGHTALYWYRQSLGQGPEFLIYFQGTGAADDSGLPNDRFFAVRPEGSVSTLKIQRTERGDSAVYLCASSLNPGHGYQTGLYNEQFFGPGTRLTVL.

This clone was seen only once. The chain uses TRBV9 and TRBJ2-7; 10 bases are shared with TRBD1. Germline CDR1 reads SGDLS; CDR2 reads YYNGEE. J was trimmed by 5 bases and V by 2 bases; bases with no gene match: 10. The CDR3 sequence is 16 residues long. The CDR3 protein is CASSVGGQGPVDEQYF. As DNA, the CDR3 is TGTGCCAGCAGCGTGGGGGGACAGGGGCCCGTGGACGAGCAGTACTTC.

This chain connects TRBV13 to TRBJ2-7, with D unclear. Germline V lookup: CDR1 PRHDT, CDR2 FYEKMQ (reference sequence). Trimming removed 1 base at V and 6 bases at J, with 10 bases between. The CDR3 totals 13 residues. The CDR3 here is CASSLADPSEQYF. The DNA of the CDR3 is TGTGCCAGCAGCTTAGCGGACCCCTCCGAGCAGTACTTC.

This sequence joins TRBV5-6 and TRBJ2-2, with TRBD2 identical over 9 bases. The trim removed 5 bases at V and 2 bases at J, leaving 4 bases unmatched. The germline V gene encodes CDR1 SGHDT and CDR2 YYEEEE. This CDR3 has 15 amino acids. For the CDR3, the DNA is TGTGCCAGCAGTACGGGACTAGCAAACACCGGGGAGCTGTTTTTT. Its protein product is CASSTGLANTGELFF.

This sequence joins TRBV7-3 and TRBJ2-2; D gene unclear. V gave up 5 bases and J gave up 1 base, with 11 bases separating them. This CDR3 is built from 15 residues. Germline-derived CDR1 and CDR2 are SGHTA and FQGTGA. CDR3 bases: TGTGCCAGCAGCCCAGCCGAGATGAACACCGGGGAGCTGTTTTTT. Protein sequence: CASSPAEMNTGELFF.

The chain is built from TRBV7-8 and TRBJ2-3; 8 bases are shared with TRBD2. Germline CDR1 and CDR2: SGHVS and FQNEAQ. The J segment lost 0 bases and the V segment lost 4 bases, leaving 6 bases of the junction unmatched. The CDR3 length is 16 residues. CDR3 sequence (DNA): TGTGCCAGCAGCTCCCCCCGACTAGCGAGCACAGATACGCAGTATTTT. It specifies CASSSPRLASTDTQYF. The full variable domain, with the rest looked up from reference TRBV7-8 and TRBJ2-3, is GAGVSQSPRYKVAKRGQDVALRCDPISGHVSLFWYQQALGQGPEFLTYFQNEAQLDKSGLPSDRFFAERPEGSVSTLKIQRTQQEDSAVYLCASSSPRLASTDTQYFGPGTRLTVL.

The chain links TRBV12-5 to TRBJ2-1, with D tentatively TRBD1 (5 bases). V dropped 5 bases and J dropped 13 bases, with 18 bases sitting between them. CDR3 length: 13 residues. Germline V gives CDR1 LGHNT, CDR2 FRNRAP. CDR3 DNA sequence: TGTGCTAGTGGTACGGACATTTCTCTCCCTCAGTTCTTC. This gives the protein CASGTDISLPQFF.

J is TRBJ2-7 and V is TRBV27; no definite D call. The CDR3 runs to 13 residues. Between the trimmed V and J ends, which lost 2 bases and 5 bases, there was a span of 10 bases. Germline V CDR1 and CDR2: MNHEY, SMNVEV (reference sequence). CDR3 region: CASSLGRRNEQYF. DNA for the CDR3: TGTGCCAGCAGTTTAGGCAGGCGGAACGAGCAGTACTTC.

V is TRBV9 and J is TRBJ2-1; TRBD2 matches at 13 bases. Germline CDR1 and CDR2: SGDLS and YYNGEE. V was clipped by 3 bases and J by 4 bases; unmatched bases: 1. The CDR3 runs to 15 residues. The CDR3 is CASSGGLAGYNEQFF. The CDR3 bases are TGTGCCAGCAGCGGGGGACTAGCGGGATACAATGAGCAGTTCTTC.